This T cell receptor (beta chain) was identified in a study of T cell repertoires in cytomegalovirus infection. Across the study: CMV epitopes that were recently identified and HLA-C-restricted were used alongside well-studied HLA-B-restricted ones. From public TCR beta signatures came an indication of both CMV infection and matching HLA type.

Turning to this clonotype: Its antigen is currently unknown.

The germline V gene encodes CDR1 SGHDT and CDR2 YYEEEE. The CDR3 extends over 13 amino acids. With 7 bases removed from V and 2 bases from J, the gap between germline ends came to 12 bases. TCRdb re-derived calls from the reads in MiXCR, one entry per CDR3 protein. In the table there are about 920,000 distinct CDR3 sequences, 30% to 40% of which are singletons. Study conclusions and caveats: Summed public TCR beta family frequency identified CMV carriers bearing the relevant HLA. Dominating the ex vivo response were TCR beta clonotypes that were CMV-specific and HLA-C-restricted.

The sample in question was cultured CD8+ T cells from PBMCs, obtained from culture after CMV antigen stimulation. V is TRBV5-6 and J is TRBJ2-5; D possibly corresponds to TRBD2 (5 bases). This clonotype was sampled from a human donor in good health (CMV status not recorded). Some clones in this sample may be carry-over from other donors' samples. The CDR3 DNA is TGTGCCAGCGGGCTGGGGAGACAAGAGACCCAGTACTTC. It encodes CASGLGRQETQYF.